This is a list of T cell receptor beta chains from one sample in a study of human T cells and chemical hapten exposure. TCRdb recomputed calls from the RACE reads with MiXCR, one row per CDR3 protein. The table lists 340,000 or so distinct CDR3 sequences, about 7% of them singletons, with 8.4% in the top ten. The sequencing here drew on whole blood, taken in connection with sensitization to the hapten diphenylcyclopropenone (DPC). Receptors were obtained from a woman aged 18-29 years with alopecia areata. Some clones in this sample may be carry-over from other donors' samples. CDR3s leave out the opening cysteine and the closing phenylalanine or tryptophan.

V gene	J gene	CDR3 length	CDR3 protein
TRBV7-9	TRBJ1-1	12	ASSNHRGPAEAF
TRBV27	TRBJ1-5	11	ASSLLGNQPQH
TRBV7-9	TRBJ2-5	11	ASSSQGTETQY
TRBV6-5	TRBJ1-2	12	ASSYTGTAYGYT
TRBV4-1	TRBJ1-1	12	ASSRGLTNTEAF
TRBV20-1	TRBJ2-3	12	SASGRGATDTQY
TRBV7-9	TRBJ1-2	13	ASSPGETGVYGYT
TRBV20-1	TRBJ1-6	12	SASMGGANSPLH
TRBV10-3	TRBJ2-3	12	AITGGESTDTQY
TRBV12-3/TRBV12-4	TRBJ1-6	10	ASSFGNSPLH
TRBV6-2/TRBV6-3	TRBJ1-4	14	ASSSLRTAKNEKLF
TRBV2	TRBJ1-5	13	ASSEWNRANQPQH
TRBV29-1	TRBJ2-4	10	SAGREGNIQY
TRBV20-1	TRBJ1-1	11	SARDSQNTEAF
TRBV4-2	TRBJ2-7	18	ASSQDSILYRGITNYEQY
TRBV7-8	TRBJ1-2	16	ASSPLRVATGVDYGYT
TRBV20-1	TRBJ2-3	13	SASSGFSLTDTQY
TRBV5-6	TRBJ2-7	7	ASSFRGY
TRBV12-5	TRBJ1-5	13	ASGSTGSRNQPQH
TRBV9	TRBJ2-3	9	ASSVGDTQY
TRBV18	TRBJ1-1	13	ASSPIPGTYTEAF
TRBV5-1	TRBJ2-1	13	ASSPRLAGINEQF
TRBV5-1	TRBJ2-3	15	ASSAAGTTKTTDTQY
TRBV10-3	TRBJ1-1	11	AISETGDTEAF
TRBV18	TRBJ2-7	10	ASSQGRYEQY
TRBV10-3	TRBJ2-3	14	AISEGSGGLTDTQY
TRBV6-5	TRBJ1-5	13	ASRSTGSGGQPQH
TRBV19	TRBJ1-2	14	ASSSGDSTVYGGYT
TRBV4-3	TRBJ2-3	15	ASSQNVPGLATDTQY
TRBV24-1	TRBJ2-2	11	ATRNTGPGELF
TRBV12-3/TRBV12-4	TRBJ2-7	12	ASRVRGSSYEQY
TRBV4-3	TRBJ2-3	14	ASSSRGGAISDTQY
TRBV6-2/TRBV6-3	TRBJ1-5	12	ASSAVDSNQPQH
TRBV5-1	TRBJ2-3	15	ASSLATGRRVTDTQY
TRBV5-1	TRBJ1-5	14	ASSLSGNSPNQPQH
TRBV5-5	TRBJ2-1	15	ASSLVVGTPGAHEQF
TRBV7-2	TRBJ2-5	14	ASSLSGLGGTETQY
TRBV7-7	TRBJ2-2	13	ASSLQAANTGELF
TRBV10-3	TRBJ1-5	12	AISPPGVNQPQH
TRBV6-6	TRBJ2-6	16	ASSKTGQPDSGANVLT
TRBV5-1	TRBJ2-3	12	ASSRTERADTQY
TRBV5-7	TRBJ1-5	14	ASSLQFRGHQWPQH
TRBV6-4	TRBJ1-1	12	ASSDSARGTEAF
TRBV25-1	TRBJ1-6	12	ASSERRNNSPLH
TRBV20-1	TRBJ1-4	13	SARVGGATNEKLF
TRBV12-3/TRBV12-4	TRBJ1-1	16	ATIGLADRLGLNTEAF
TRBV20-1	TRBJ2-1	10	SARSGNNEQF
TRBV20-1	TRBJ1-4	13	SARLITGGREKLF
TRBV12-3/TRBV12-4	TRBJ2-2	13	ASSPTAGATGELF
TRBV7-6	TRBJ2-6	13	ASSLDRSGANVLT
TRBV6-5	TRBJ2-7	14	ASSYSGQGFSYEQY
TRBV5-4	TRBJ2-1	13	ASSPDSKSYNEQF